This TCR beta chain was sequenced during a study of blood T cell repertoires in COVID-19. Turning to the study itself: The samples span acute and convalescent COVID-19 from the United States, Italy and Spain. PBMCs, B-cell-depleted T cells, or T cells were the source of the cDNA or gDNA that made up the material.

Germline CDR1 reads MDHEN; CDR2 reads SYDVKM. After removal of 5 bases from V and 2 bases from J, the junction contained 8 bases not matched to a gene. The CDR3 totals 15 residues. In the study's own analysis: Researchers report that nucleated cell counts were estimated from reference gene primer amplification. Sequencing used immunoSEQ multiplex PCR; TCRdb keeps in-frame clones, though not all of them. Clone size and the V and J calls come from that table; the DNA yielded D and trimming. The sample includes hundreds of thousands of clones, around 85% of them seen just once. The J gene is TRBJ1-2, the V gene TRBV28, with 7 bases identical to TRBD1. The TCR comes from a human donor in a cohort sampled during active COVID-19. The sequenced material came from peripheral blood. The CDR3 here is CASSRSPGQNYGYTF. The CDR3 DNA reads as TGTGCCAGCAGTCGATCCCCGGGACAGAACTATGGCTACACCTTC.